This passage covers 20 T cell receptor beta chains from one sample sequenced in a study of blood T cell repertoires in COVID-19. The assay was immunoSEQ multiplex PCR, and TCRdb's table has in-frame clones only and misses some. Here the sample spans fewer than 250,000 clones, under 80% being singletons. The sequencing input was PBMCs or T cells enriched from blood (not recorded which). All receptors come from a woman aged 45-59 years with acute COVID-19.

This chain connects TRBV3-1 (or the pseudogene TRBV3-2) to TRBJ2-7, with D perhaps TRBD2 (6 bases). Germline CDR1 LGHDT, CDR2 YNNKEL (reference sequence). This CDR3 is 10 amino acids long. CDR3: CASSRDWEKV. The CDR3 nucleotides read TGTGCCAGCAGCCGGGACTGGGAGAAGGTA.

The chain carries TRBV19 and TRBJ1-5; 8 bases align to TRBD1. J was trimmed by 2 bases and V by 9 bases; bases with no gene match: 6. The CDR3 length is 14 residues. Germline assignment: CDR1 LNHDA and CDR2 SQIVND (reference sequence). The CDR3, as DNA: TGTGCCAGCCTGGGCAGGGGGCGCAATCAGCCCCAGCATTTT. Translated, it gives CASLGRGRNQPQHF.

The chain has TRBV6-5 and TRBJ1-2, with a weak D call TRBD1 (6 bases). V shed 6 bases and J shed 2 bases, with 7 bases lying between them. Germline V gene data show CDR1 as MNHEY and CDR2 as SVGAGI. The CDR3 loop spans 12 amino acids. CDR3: CASRGGNYGYTF. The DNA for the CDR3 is TGTGCCAGCAGAGGGGGAAACTATGGCTACACCTTC.

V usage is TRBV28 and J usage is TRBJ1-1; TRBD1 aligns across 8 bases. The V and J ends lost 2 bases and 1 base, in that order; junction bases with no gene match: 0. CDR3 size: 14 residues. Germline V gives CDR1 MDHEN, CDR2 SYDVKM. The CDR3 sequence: CASSLGTGNTEAFF. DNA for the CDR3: TGTGCCAGCAGTTTAGGGACAGGGAACACTGAAGCTTTCTTT. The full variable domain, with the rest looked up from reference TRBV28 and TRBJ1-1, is DVKVTQSSRYLVKRTGEKVFLECVQDMDHENMFWYRQDPGLGLRLIYFSYDVKMKEKGDIPEGYSVSREKKERFSLILESASTNQTSMYLCASSLGTGNTEAFFGQGTRLTVV.

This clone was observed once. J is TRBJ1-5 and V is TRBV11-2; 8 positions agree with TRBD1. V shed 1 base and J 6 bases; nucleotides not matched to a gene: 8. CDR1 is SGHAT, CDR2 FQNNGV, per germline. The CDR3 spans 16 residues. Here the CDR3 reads CASSLVLTGAGQPQHF. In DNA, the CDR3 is TGTGCCAGCAGCTTAGTTCTGACAGGGGCAGGTCAGCCCCAGCATTTT.

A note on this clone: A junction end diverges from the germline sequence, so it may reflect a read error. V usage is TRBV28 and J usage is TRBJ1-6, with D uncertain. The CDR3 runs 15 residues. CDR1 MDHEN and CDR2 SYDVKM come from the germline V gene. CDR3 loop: CASSLSNFRNSPLHF. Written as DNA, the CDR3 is TGTGCCAGCAGCTTATCCAACTTCCGAAATTCACCCCTCCACTTT. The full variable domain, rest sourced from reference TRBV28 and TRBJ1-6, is DVKVTQSSRYLVKRTGEKVFLECVQDMDHENMFWYRQDPGLGLRLIYFSYDVKMKEKGDIPEGYSVSREKKERFSLILESASTNQTSMYLCASSLSNFRNSPLHFGNGTRLTVT.

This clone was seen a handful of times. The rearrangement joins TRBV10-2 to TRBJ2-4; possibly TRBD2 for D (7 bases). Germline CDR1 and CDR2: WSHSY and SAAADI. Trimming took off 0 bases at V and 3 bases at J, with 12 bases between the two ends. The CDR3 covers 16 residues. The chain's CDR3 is CASSESGGGGKNIQYF. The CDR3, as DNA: TGCGCCAGCAGTGAGTCTGGCGGGGGCGGCAAAAACATTCAGTACTTC.

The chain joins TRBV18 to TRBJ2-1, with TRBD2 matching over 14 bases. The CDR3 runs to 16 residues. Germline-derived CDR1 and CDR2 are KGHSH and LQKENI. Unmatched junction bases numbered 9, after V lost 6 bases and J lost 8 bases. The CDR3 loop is CASSALGLAGGDEQFF. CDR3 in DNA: TGTGCCAGCTCCGCTCTAGGACTAGCGGGGGGTGATGAGCAGTTCTTC.

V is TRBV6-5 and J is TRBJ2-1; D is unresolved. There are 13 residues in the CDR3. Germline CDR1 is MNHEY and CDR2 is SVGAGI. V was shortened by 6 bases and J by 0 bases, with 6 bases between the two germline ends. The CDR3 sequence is CASSPSSYNEQFF. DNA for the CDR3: TGTGCCAGCAGCCCGAGCTCCTACAATGAGCAGTTCTTC.

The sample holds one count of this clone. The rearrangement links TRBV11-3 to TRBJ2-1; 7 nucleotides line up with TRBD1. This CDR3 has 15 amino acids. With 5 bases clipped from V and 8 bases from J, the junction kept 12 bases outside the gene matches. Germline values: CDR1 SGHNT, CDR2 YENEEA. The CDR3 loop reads CASSPTGVGTHEQFF. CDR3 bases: TGTGCCAGCAGCCCCACAGGGGTAGGTACTCATGAGCAGTTCTTC.

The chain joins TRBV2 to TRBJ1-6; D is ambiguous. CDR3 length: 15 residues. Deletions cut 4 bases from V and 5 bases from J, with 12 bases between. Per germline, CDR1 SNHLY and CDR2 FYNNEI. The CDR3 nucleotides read TGTGCCAGCAGTGGTGCGACAATAAATAATTCACCCCTCCACTTT. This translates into CASSGATINNSPLHF.

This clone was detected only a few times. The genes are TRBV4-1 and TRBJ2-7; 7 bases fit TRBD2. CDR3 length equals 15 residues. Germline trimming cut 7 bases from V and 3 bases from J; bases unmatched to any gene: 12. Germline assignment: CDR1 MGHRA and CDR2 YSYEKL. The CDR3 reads CASTPGTKACYEQYV. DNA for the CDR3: TGCGCCAGCACCCCCGGGACTAAAGCCTGCTACGAGCAGTACGTC.

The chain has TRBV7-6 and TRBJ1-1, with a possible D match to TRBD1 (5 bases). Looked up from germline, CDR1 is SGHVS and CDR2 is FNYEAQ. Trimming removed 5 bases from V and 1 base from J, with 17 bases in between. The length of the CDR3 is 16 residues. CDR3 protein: CASSRVGTGANTEAFF. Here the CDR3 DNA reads TGTGCCAGCAGCAGAGTGGGGACTGGGGCGAACACTGAAGCTTTCTTT.

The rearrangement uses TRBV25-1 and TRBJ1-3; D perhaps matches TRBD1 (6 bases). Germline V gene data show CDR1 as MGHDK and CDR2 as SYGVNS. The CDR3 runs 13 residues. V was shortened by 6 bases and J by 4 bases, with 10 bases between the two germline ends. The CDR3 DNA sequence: TGTGCCAGCAGGCCAACAGGGGGAAACACCATATATTTT. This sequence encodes CASRPTGGNTIYF.

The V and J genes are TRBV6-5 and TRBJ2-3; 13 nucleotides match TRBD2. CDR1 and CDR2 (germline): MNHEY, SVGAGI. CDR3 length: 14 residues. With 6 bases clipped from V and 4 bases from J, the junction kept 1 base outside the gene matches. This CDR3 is CASRTSGGPDTQYF. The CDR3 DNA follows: TGTGCCAGCAGGACTAGCGGGGGGCCAGATACGCAGTATTTT.

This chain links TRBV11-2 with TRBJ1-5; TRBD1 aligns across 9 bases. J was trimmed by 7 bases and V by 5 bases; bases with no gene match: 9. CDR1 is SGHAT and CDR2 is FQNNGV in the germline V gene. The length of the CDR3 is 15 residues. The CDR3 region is CASSEGTGTHQPQHF. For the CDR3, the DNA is TGTGCCAGCAGCGAGGGGACAGGGACGCACCAGCCCCAGCATTTT.

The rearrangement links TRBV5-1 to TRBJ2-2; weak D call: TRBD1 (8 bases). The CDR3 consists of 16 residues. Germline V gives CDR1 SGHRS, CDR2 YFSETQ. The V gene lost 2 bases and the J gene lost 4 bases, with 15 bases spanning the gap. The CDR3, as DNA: TGCGCCAGCAGCTTCCCACAGGGGGAGGGCACCGGGGAGCTGTTTTTT. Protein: CASSFPQGEGTGELFF.

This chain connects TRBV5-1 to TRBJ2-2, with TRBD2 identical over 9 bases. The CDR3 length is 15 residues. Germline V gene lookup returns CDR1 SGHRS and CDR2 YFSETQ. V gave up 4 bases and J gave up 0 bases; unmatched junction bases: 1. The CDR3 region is CASSRTSANTGELFF. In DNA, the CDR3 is TGCGCCAGCAGCAGGACTAGCGCGAACACCGGGGAGCTGTTTTTT.

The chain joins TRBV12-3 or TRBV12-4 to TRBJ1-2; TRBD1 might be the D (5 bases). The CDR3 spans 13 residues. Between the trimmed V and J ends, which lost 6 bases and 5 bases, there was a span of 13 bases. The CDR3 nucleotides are TGTGCCAGCAGCCCGCAGGGAAGGTATGGCTACACCTTC. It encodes CASSPQGRYGYTF.

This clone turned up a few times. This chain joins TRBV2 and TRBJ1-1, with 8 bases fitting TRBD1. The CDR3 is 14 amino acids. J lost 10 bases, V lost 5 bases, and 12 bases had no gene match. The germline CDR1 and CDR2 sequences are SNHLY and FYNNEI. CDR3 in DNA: TGTGCCAGCAGTACCACCCGACAGGGGTCTGGAGCTTTCTTT. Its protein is CASSTTRQGSGAFF.